These T cell receptor beta chains were read from a single sample in a study of human T cells and chemical hapten exposure. TCRdb analysed the reads with MiXCR anew, one entry per CDR3 protein. This sample carries about 120,000 distinct CDR3 sequences, roughly 8.5% of them seen once, and the ten largest clones take approximately 1.4%. Material: whole blood. These receptors were taken from a human donor in good health. Some clones in this sample may be carry-over from other donors' samples. Both conserved end residues are part of each CDR3.

TRBV20-1,TRBJ1-5,CSARDQGQASNQPQHF
TRBV2,TRBJ2-7,CASSKREYEQYF
TRBV12-5,TRBJ2-1,CASGLVPLRQINEQFF
TRBV5-6,TRBJ2-2,CASSLRVVATGELFF
TRBV11-2,TRBJ2-5,CASSLVVGSQETQYF
TRBV19,TRBJ2-5,CASQQLAGLAPGTQYF
TRBV6-5,TRBJ1-5,CASGTGKVNQPQHF
TRBV11-2,TRBJ1-4,CASRGEKLFF
TRBV29-1,TRBJ2-3,CSPLEGDTQYF
TRBV11-3,TRBJ2-3,CASSFTGILLTPKNTDTQYF
TRBV9,TRBJ2-3,CASSVAAGGLTDTQYF
TRBV6-2/TRBV6-3,TRBJ1-5,CASLNDRDSNQPQHF
TRBV14,TRBJ2-3,CASSQDADRDTQYF
TRBV5-1,TRBJ1-2,CASSSLSVRGGHYGYTF
TRBV3-1,TRBJ1-3,CASSQKGEAPGNTIYF